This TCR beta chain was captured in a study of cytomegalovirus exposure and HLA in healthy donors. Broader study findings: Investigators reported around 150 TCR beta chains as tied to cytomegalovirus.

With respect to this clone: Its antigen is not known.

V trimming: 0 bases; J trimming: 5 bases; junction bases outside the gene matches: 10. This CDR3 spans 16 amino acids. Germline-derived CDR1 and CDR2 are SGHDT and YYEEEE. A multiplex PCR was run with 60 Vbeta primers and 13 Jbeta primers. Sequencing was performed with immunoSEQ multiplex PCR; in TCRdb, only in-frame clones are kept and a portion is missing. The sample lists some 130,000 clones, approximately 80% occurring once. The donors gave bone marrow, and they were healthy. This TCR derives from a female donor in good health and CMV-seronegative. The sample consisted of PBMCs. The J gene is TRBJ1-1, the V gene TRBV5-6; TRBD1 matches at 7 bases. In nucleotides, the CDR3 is TGTGCCAGCAGCTTGGTAAGGGGGCGCGGAAGGACTGAAGCTTTCTTT. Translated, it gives CASSLVRGRGRTEAFF.